The entry that follows covers one T cell receptor beta chain sequence. These data originate in a study of blood T cell repertoires in COVID-19. As for the study in general: COVID-19 samples from acute and convalescent phases originated in the United States, Italy and Spain.

With V trimmed by 2 bases and J by 0 bases, 4 bases remained unmatched. CDR3 length: 16 amino acids. Germline values: CDR1 LNHDA, CDR2 SQIVND (reference sequence). Allocation to cohorts depended on clinical history reported by the participants. Recovery meant two consecutive negative NP/OP PCR tests, professional clearance, or resolved symptoms. Per the authors' pipeline: The authors estimated nucleated cell counts from reference gene primer amplification. Only in-frame clones appear in the TCRdb table, and some are missing; sequencing was by immunoSEQ multiplex PCR. V, J and clone size are taken as reported in that table, and D and trimming were inferred from the DNA itself. The sample lists roughly 250,000 clones; 70% to 90% were seen once.

V and J are TRBV19 and TRBJ1-5; 7 nucleotides line up with TRBD1. This TCR derives from a woman in her forties or fifties who had recovered from COVID-19. The sequencing input was PBMCs or T cells enriched from blood (not recorded which). The CDR3 loop reads CASSILGGLSNQPQHF. CDR3 in DNA: TGTGCCAGTAGTATATTAGGGGGCCTTAGCAATCAGCCCCAGCATTTT.